These 11 T cell receptor beta chains originate from one sample sequenced in a study of T-cell reconstitution after alpha-beta-depleted transplantation in children. During its preparation, the TCRbeta library received unique molecular identifiers. Each CDR3 protein is one row after TCRdb ran MiXCR on the PCR reads. In the table there are about 200,000 distinct CDR3 sequences, roughly 15% of which are singletons. The source was PBMCs from the stem cell graft donor, collected from the stem cell graft. Receptors were obtained from a human donor who donated a stem cell graft to a child with acute lymphoblastic leukemia.

This clonotype was recorded at least ten times. The chain combines TRBV21-1 with TRBJ2-7; TRBD2, the table's D call, was not compared with the DNA. TRBV21-1 is recorded as a pseudogene. The CDR3 is made up of 13 amino acids. As DNA, the CDR3 is TGTGCCAGCGGGCCTAGCGGCTCCTACGAGCAGTACTTC. Translation: CASGPSGSYEQYF.

This clonotype showed up many times. The V gene is TRBV6-5, the J gene TRBJ2-5; TRBD1 aligns across 9 bases. With V trimmed by 2 bases and J by 6 bases, 7 bases remained unmatched. This CDR3 spans 15 amino acids. The germline gives CDR1 MNHEY, CDR2 SVGAGI. CDR3 DNA sequence: TGTGCCAGCAGTTACCCGGGACAGGGAAAGAAGACCCAGTACTTC. Protein product: CASSYPGQGKKTQYF.

The table lists this clonotype with many counts. The chain has TRBV20-1 and TRBJ2-7; TRBD2 matches 7 bases. Germline CDR1 is DFQATT and CDR2 is SNEGSKA (reference sequence). V was pared by 5 bases and J by 5 bases, with 6 bases of the junction left unmatched. This CDR3 region has 12 residues. The DNA for the CDR3 is TGCAGTGCTGGGAGGGCCGGAAACGAGCAGTACTTC. Translated, it gives CSAGRAGNEQYF.

This clonotype was detected many times. This sequence joins TRBV19 and TRBJ2-5; TRBD2 might be the D (6 bases). This CDR3 spans 14 amino acids. Germline lookup yields CDR1 LNHDA and CDR2 SQIVND (reference sequence). V was shortened by 9 bases and J by 3 bases, with 17 bases between the two germline ends. As DNA, the CDR3 is TGTGCCAGCCAAGTAACCTCTAGCGAAGAGACCCAGTACTTC. It is translated as CASQVTSSEETQYF. The full variable domain, with the rest looked up from reference TRBV19 and TRBJ2-5, is DGGITQSPKYLFRKEGQNVTLSCEQNLNHDAMYWYRQDPGQGLRLIYYSQIVNDFQKGDIAEGYSVSREKKESFPLTVTSAQKNPTAFYLCASQVTSSEETQYFGPGTRLLVL.

This clonotype was detected many times. The chain has TRBV20-1 and TRBJ2-3, with D uncertain. Trimming removed 0 bases from V and 8 bases from J, with 12 bases in between. The CDR3 loop spans 13 amino acids. Per germline, CDR1 DFQATT and CDR2 SNEGSKA (reference sequence). The CDR3 region is CSAREPRVGTQYF. DNA for the CDR3: TGCAGTGCTAGAGAGCCACGGGTTGGTACGCAGTATTTT.

With regard to this clonotype: A much bigger clone sits one base away, suggesting this may be a read error. The chain recombines TRBV6-1 with TRBJ2-3; 10 nucleotides agree with TRBD2. This CDR3 is 15 amino acids long. Germline assignment: CDR1 MNHNS and CDR2 SASEGT. CDR3 nucleotides: TGTGCCAGCGGCAGGTCAGCGGGAGGGACAGATATGCAGTATTTT. Amino acid sequence: CASGRSAGGTDMQYF.

The sample holds many counts of this clonotype. V usage is TRBV6-4 and J usage is TRBJ1-5; the match to TRBD1 covers 7 bases. The CDR3 extends over 16 amino acids. V shed 2 bases, J shed 2 bases, and the junction held 6 bases outside the gene matches. CDR1 is MRHNA and CDR2 is SNTAGT in the germline V gene. The CDR3 spells CASSDRKGGGNQPQHF. CDR3 nucleotide sequence: TGTGCCAGCAGTGACAGGAAAGGGGGCGGCAATCAGCCCCAGCATTTT.

On this clonotype itself: This sequence may be a read error, since a much larger clone differs from it by one base. The J gene is TRBJ2-3, the V gene TRBV20-1; 8 nucleotides line up with TRBD2. The junction had 7 bases not matched to a gene; V was cut back by 3 bases and J by 2 bases. This CDR3 has 15 amino acids. Germline assignment: CDR1 DFQATT and CDR2 SNEGSKA (reference sequence). CDR3: CSASQGGRPTDTQYF. CDR3 sequence (DNA): TGCAGTGCTAGCCAGGGCGGGAGGCCCACAGATACGCAGTATTTT.

The gene calls are TRBV20-1 and TRBJ2-7, with a tentative D call TRBD1 (5 bases). CDR1 is DFQATT, CDR2 SNEGSKA, per germline (reference sequence). Trimming shortened V by 5 bases and J by 2 bases, and 22 bases separated the two germline ends. The CDR3 runs 16 residues. This CDR3 reads CSAAPPADTVPYEQYF. The CDR3, as DNA: TGCAGTGCTGCCCCCCCCGCGGACACTGTTCCCTACGAGCAGTACTTC.

This clonotype was found many times. V gene TRBV11-3 combines with J gene TRBJ1-3, with D possibly matching TRBD1 (6 bases). CDR1 and CDR2 (germline): SGHNT, YENEEA. The V end lost 0 bases, the J end lost 0 bases, and 9 bases lay between the germline ends. The CDR3 is made up of 16 amino acids. The CDR3 DNA reads as TGTGCCAGCAGCTTAGACACAGGGATCTCTGGAAACACCATATATTTT. It is translated as CASSLDTGISGNTIYF.

The chain has TRBV5-5 and TRBJ2-5, with 8 bases that match TRBD1. Germline CDR1 reads SGHKS; CDR2 reads YYEKEE (reference sequence). CDR3 length: 17 amino acids. The V segment lost 0 bases and the J segment 1 base; nucleotides outside the gene matches: 8. CDR3 sequence (DNA): TGTGCCAGCAGCTTGGCCCGGGACAGGATAAGCCAAGAGACCCAGTACTTC. It yields the protein CASSLARDRISQETQYF. Complete variable domain (other parts from reference TRBV5-5 and TRBJ2-5): DAGVTQSPTHLIKTRGQQVTLRCSPISGHKSVSWYQQVLGQGPQFIFQYYEKEERGRGNFPDRFSARQFPNYSSELNVNALLLGDSALYLCASSLARDRISQETQYFGPGTRLLVL.